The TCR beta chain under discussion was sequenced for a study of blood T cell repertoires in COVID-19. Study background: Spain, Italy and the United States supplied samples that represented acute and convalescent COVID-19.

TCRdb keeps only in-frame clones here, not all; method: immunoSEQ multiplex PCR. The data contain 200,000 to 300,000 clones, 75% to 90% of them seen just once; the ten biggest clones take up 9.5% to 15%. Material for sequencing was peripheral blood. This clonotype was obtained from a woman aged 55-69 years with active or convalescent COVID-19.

The chain's CDR3 is CASSVGGEGGEQFF. The CDR3 bases are TGTGCCAGCAGCGTGGGCGGGGAGGGGGGTGAGCAGTTCTTC. The chain recombines TRBV9 with TRBJ2-1; D is possibly TRBD2 (7 bases). Trimming took off 2 bases at V and 9 bases at J, with 15 bases between the two ends. The germline V gene encodes CDR1 SGDLS and CDR2 YYNGEE. This CDR3 is 14 amino acids long.